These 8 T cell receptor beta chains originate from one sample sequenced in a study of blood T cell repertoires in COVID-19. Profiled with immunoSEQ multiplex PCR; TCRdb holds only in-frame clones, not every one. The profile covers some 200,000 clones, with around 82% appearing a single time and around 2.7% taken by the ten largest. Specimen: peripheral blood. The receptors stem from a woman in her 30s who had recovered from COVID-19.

The CDR3 here is CASGPTSRVTSYEQYF. The CDR3 nucleotides read TGTGCCAGCGGTCCCACGAGCAGGGTAACCTCCTACGAGCAGTACTTC. The chain carries TRBV5-6 and TRBJ2-7; maybe TRBD1 (5 bases). Per germline, CDR1 SGHDT and CDR2 YYEEEE. The CDR3 sequence is 16 residues long. Between the trimmed V and J ends, which lost 7 bases and 0 bases, there was a span of 20 bases. The entire variable domain, with the rest obtained from reference TRBV5-6 and TRBJ2-7, is as follows: DAGVTQSPTHLIKTRGQQVTLRCSPKSGHDTVSWYQQALGQGPQFIFQYYEEEERQRGNFPDRFSGHQFPNYSSELNVNALLLGDSALYLCASGPTSRVTSYEQYFGPGTRLTVT.

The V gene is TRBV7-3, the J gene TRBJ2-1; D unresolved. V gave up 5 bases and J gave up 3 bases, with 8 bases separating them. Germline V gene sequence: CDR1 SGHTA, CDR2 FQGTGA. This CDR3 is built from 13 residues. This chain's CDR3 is CASSPRHYNEQFF. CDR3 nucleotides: TGTGCCAGCAGCCCACGACACTACAATGAGCAGTTCTTC.

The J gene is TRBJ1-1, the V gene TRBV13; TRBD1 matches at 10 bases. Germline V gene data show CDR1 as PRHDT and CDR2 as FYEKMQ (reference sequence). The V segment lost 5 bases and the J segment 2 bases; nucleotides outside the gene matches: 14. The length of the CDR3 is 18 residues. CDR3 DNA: TGTGCCAGCAGCAGATTACCGGGACAGGGGCTGCGAAACACTGAAGCTTTCTTT. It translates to CASSRLPGQGLRNTEAFF.

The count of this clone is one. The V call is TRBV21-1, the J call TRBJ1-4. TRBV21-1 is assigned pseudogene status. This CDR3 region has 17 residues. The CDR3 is CASSTPQEGSTNEKLFF. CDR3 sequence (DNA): TGTGCCAGCAGCACCCCCCAGGAGGGTTCAACTAATGAAAAACTGTTTTTT.

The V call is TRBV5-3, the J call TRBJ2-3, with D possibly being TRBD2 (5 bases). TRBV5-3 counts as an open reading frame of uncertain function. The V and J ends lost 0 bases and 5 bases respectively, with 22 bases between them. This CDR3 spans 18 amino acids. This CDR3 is CARSLGAGLGEKGDTQYF. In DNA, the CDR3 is TGTGCCAGAAGCTTGGGTGCCGGATTGGGAGAAAAGGGAGATACGCAGTATTTT.

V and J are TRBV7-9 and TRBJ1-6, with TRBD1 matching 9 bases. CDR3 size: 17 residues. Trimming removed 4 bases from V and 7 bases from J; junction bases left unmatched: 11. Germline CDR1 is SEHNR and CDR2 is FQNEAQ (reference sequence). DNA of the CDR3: TGTGCCAGCAGCTCATCCCGGGACAGGGAAAAGAATTCACCCCTCCACTTT. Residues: CASSSSRDREKNSPLHF.

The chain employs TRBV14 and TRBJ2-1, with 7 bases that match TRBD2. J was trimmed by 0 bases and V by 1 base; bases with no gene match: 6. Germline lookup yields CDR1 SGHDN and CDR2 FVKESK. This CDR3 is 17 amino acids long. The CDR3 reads CASSQGQAGSSYNEQFF. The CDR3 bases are TGTGCCAGCAGCCAAGGACAAGCGGGAAGCTCCTACAATGAGCAGTTCTTC. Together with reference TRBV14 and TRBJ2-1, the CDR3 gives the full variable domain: EAGVTQFPSHSVIEKGQTVTLRCDPISGHDNLYWYRRVMGKEIKFLLHFVKESKQDESGMPNNRFLAERTGGTYSTLKVQPAELEDSGVYFCASSQGQAGSSYNEQFFGPGTRLTVL.

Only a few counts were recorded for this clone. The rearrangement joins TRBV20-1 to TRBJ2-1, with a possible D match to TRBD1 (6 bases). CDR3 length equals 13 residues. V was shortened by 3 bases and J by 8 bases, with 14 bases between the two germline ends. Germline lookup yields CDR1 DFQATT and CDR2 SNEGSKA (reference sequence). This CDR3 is CSASRLQGHEQFF. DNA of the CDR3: TGCAGTGCTAGTCGACTACAGGGCCATGAGCAGTTCTTC.